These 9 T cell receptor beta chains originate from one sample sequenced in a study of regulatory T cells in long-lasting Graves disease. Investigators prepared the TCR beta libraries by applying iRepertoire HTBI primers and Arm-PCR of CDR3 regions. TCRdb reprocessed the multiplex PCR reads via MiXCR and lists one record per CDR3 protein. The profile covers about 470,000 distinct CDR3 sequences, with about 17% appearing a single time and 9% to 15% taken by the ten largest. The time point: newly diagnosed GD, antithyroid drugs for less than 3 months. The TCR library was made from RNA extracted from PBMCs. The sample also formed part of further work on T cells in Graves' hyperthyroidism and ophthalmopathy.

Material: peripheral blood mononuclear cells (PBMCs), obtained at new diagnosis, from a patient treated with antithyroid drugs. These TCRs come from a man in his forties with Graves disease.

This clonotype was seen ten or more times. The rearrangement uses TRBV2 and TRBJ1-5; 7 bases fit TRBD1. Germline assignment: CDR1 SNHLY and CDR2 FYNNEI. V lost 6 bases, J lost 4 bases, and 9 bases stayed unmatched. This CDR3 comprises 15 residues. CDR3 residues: CASRRGRGNNQPQHF. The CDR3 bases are TGTGCCAGCAGAAGGGGGCGAGGAAATAATCAGCCCCAGCATTTT.

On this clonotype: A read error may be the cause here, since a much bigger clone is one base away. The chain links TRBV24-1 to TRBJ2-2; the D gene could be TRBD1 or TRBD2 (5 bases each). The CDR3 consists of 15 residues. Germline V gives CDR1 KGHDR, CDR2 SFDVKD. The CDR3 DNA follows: TGTGCCACCAGTGACCCCGACAGAAACACCGGGGAGCTGGTTTTT. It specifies CATSDPDRNTGELVF.

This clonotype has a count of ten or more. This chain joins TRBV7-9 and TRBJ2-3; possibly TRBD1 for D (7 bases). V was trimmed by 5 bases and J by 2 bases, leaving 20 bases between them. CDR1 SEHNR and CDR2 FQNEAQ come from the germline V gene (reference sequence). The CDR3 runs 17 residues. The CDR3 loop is CASSRGGAGRSTDTQYF. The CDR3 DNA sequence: TGTGCCAGCAGCAGAGGGGGCGCGGGACGCTCCACAGATACGCAGTATTTT. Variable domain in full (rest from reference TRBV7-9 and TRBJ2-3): DTGVSQNPRHKITKRGQNVTFRCDPISEHNRLYWYRQTLGQGPEFLTYFQNEAQLEKSRLLSDRFSAERPKGSFSTLEIQRTEQGDSAMYLCASSRGGAGRSTDTQYFGPGTRLTVL.

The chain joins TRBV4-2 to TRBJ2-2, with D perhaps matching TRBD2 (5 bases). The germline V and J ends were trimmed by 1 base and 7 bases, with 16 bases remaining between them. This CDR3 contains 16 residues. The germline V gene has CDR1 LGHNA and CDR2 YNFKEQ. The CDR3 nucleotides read TGTGCCAGCAGCCAAGCTACGTCGGGGAATGGCGGGGAGCTGTTTTTT. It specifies CASSQATSGNGGELFF.

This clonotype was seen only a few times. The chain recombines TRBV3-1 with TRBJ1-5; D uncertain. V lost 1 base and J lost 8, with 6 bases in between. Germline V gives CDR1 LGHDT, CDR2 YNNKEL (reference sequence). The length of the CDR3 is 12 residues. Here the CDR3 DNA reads TGTGCCAGCAGCCAAGGAGAAGAGCCCCAGCATTTT. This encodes CASSQGEEPQHF.

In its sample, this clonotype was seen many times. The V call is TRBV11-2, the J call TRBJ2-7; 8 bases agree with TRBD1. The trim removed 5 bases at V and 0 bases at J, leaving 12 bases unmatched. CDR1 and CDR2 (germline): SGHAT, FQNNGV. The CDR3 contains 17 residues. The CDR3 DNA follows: TGTGCCAGCAGCCGTTTCGTTAGCGACAGGGGCTCCTACGAGCAGTACTTC. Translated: CASSRFVSDRGSYEQYF.

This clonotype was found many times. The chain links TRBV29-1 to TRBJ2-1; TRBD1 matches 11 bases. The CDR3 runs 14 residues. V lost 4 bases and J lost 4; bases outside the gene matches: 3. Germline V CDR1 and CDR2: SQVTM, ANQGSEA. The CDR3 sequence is CSVAGTGGYNEQFF. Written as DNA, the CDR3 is TGCAGCGTTGCAGGGACAGGGGGGTACAATGAGCAGTTCTTC.

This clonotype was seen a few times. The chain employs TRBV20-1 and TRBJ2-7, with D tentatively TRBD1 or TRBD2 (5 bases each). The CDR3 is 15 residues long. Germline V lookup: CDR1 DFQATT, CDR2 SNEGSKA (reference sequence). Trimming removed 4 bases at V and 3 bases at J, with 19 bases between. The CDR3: CSAMGTIGANYEQYF. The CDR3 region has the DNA TGCAGTGCTATGGGGACGATTGGAGCCAACTACGAGCAGTACTTC.

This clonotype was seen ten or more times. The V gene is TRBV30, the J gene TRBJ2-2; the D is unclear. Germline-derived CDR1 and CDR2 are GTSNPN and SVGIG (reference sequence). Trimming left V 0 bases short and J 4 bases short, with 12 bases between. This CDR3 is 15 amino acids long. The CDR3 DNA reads TGTGCCTGGAGTGTAGGTTTGAGAGGCACCGGGGAGCTGTTTTTT. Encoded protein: CAWSVGLRGTGELFF.